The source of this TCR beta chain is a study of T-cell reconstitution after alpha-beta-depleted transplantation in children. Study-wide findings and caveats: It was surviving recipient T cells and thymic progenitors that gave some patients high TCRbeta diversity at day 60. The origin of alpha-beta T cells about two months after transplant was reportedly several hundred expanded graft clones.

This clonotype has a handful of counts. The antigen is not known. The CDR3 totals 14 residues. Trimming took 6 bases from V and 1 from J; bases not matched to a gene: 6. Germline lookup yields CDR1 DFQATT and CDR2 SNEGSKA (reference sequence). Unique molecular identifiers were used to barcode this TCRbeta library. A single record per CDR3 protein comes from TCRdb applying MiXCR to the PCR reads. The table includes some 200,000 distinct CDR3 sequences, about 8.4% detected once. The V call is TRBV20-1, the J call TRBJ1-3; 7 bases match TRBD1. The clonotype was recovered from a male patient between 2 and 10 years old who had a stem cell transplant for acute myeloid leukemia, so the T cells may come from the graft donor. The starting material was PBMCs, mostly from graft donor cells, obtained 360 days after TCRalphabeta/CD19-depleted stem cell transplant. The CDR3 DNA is TGCAGTGCCACCGAGGGGGCTTCTGGAAACACCATATATTTT. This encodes CSATEGASGNTIYF.